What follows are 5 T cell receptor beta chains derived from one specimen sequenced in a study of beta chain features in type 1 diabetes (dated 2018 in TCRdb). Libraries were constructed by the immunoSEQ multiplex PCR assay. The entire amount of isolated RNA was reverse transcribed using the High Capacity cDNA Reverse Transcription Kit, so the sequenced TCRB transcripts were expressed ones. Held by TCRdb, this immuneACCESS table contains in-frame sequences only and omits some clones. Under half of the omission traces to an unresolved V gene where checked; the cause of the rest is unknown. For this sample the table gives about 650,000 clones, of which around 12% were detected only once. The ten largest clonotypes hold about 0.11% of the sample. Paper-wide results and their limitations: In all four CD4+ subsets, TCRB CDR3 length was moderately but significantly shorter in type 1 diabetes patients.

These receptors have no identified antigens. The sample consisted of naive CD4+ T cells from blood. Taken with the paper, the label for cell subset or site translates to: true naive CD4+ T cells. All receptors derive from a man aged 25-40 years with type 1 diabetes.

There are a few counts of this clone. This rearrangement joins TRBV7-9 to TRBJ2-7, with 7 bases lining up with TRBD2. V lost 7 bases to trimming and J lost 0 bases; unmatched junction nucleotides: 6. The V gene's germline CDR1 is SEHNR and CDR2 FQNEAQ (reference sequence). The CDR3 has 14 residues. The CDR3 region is CASIPGGSSYEQYF. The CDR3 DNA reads TGTGCCAGCATCCCTGGCGGGAGCTCCTACGAGCAGTACTTC.

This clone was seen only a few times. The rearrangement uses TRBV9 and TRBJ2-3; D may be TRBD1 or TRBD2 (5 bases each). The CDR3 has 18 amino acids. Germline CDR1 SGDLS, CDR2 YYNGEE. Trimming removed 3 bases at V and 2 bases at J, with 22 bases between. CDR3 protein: CASSAKLIHRGTTDTQYF. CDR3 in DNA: TGTGCCAGCAGCGCCAAGTTGATCCACAGAGGGACCACAGATACGCAGTATTTT.

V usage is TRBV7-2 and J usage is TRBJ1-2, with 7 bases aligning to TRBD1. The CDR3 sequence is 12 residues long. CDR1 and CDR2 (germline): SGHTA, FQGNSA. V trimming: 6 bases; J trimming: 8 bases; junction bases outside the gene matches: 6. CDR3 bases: TGTGCCAGCAGTACAGGGGCCTTCGGCTACACCTTC. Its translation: CASSTGAFGYTF.

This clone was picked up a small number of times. CDR3 coding DNA: TGTGCCAGCAGCTTGAGAGCCGGAGGGGACACTGAAGCTTTCTTT. Residues: CASSLRAGGDTEAFF. The chain carries TRBV5-6 and TRBJ1-1, with a weak D call TRBD1 (5 bases). CDR3 length equals 15 residues. Trimming left V 1 base short and J 3 bases short, with 13 bases between. CDR1 and CDR2 (germline): SGHDT, YYEEEE.

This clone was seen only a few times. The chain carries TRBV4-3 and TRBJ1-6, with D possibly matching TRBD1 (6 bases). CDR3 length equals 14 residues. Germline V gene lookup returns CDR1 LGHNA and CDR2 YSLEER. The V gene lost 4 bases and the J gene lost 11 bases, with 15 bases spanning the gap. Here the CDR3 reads CASSRDRTRPPLHF. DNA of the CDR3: TGCGCCAGCAGCCGAGACAGGACGAGGCCACCCCTCCACTTT.